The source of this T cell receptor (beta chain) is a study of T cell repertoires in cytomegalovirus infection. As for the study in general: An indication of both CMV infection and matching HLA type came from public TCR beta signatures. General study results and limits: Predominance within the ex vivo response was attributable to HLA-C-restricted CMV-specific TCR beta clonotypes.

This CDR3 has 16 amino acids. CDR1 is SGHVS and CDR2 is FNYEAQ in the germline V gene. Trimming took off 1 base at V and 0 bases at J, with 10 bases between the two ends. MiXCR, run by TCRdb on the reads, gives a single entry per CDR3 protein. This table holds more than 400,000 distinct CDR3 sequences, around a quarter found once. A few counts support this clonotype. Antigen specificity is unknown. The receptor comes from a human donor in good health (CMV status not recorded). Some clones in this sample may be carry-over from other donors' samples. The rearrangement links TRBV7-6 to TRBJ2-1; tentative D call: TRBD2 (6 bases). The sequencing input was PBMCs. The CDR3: CASSLGSGVSYNEQFF. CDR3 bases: TGTGCCAGCAGCTTAGGTAGCGGAGTCTCCTACAATGAGCAGTTCTTC.